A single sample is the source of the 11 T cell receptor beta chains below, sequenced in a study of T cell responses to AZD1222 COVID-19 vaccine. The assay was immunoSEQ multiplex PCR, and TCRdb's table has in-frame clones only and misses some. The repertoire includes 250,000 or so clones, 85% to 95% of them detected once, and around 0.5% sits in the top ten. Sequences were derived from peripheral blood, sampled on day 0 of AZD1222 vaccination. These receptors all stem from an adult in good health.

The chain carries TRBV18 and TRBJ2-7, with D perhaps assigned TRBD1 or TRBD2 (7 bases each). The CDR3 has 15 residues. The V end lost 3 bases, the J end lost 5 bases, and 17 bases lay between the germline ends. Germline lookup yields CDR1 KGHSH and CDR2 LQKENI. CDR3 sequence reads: CASSPSAGGENEQYF. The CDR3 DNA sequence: TGTGCCAGCTCACCTTCGGCAGGGGGGGAAAACGAGCAGTACTTC. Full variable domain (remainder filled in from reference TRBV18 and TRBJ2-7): NAGVMQNPRHLVRRRGQEARLRCSPMKGHSHVYWYRQLPEEGLKFMVYLQKENIIDESGMPKERFSAEFPKEGPSILRIQQVVRGDSAAYFCASSPSAGGENEQYFGPGTRLTVT.

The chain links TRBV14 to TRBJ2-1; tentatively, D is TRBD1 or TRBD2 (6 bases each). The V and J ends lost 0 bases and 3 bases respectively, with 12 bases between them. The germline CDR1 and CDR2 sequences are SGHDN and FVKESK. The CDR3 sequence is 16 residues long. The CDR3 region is CASSQDHGGGYNEQFF. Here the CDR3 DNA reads TGTGCCAGCAGCCAAGATCACGGAGGGGGCTACAATGAGCAGTTCTTC. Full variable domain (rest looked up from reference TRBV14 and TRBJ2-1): EAGVTQFPSHSVIEKGQTVTLRCDPISGHDNLYWYRRVMGKEIKFLLHFVKESKQDESGMPNNRFLAERTGGTYSTLKVQPAELEDSGVYFCASSQDHGGGYNEQFFGPGTRLTVL.

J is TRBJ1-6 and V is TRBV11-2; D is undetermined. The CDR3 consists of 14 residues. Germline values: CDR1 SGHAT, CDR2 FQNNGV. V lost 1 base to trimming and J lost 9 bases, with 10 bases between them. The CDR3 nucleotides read TGTGCCAGCAGCTTAGGGCCGTTTGGTTCACCCCTCCACTTT. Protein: CASSLGPFGSPLHF.

The chain's CDR3 is CASSLRPRDNEQFF. In DNA, the CDR3 is TGTGCCAGCTCACTACGACCGCGGGACAATGAGCAGTTCTTC. The chain joins TRBV18 to TRBJ2-1; D is possibly TRBD2 (5 bases). CDR1 and CDR2 from the germline V gene are KGHSH and LQKENI. Between the trimmed V and J ends, which lost 4 bases and 5 bases, there was a span of 12 bases. The CDR3 contains 14 residues.

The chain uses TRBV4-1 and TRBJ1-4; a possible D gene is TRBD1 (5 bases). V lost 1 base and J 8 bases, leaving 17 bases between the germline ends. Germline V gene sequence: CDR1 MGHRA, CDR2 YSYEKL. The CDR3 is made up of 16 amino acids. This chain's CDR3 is CASSQAGGAGKEKLFF. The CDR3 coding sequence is TGCGCCAGCAGCCAAGCAGGCGGGGCAGGGAAAGAAAAACTGTTTTTT.

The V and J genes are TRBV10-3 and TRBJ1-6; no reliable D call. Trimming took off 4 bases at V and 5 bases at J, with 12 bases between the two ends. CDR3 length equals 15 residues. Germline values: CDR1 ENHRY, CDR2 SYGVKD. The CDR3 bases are TGTGCCATCAGTGCCTCGACCGAGGATAATTCACCCCTCCACTTT. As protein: CAISASTEDNSPLHF.

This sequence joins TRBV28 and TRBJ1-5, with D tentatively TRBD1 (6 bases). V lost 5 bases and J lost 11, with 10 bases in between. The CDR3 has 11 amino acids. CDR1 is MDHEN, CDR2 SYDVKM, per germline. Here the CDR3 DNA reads TGTGCCAGCAGTATAGGGGGGACCCAGCATTTT. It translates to CASSIGGTQHF. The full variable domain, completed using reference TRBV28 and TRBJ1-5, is DVKVTQSSRYLVKRTGEKVFLECVQDMDHENMFWYRQDPGLGLRLIYFSYDVKMKEKGDIPEGYSVSREKKERFSLILESASTNQTSMYLCASSIGGTQHFGDGTRLSIL.

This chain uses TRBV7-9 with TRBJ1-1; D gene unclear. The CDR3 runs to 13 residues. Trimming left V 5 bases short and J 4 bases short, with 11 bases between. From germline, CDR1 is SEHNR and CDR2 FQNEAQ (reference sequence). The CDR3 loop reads CASSNRRGTEAFF. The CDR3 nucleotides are TGTGCCAGCAGCAACCGTCGGGGCACTGAAGCTTTCTTT.

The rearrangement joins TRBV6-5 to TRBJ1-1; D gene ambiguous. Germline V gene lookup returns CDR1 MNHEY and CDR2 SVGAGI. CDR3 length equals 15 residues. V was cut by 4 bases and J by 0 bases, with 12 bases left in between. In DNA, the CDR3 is TGTGCCAGCAGTTTTGGACGGGCGATGAACACTGAAGCTTTCTTT. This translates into CASSFGRAMNTEAFF.

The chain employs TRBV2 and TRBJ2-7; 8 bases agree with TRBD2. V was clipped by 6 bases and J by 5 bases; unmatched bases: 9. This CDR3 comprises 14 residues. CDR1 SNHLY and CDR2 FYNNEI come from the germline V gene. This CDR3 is CASRGSGGPNEQYF. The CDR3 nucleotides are TGTGCCAGCAGGGGGTCGGGAGGGCCTAACGAGCAGTACTTC.

The CDR3 DNA reads as TGTGCCAGCAGTCCGCGTGGCTACGAGCAGTACTTC. Its translation is CASSPRGYEQYF. The V gene is TRBV28, the J gene TRBJ2-7; D remains ambiguous. The CDR3 contains 12 residues. Germline lookup yields CDR1 MDHEN and CDR2 SYDVKM. V was trimmed by 5 bases and J by 3 bases, leaving 8 bases between them.